These 7 T cell receptor beta chains share one sample of origin, sequenced in a study of T-cell memory formation after mild COVID-19 (dated by TCRdb to the early 2020s). Libraries were prepared through 5' RACE. The sample was run on an Illumina NovaSeq 6000. Using fastp trimming at Q25 and MiXCR clonotype assembly, TCRdb reanalyzed the public sequencing data and kept in-frame beta chains. When rows share a CDR3 protein, they turn into one entry using the most common DNA and genes. Across this sample there are about 170,000 distinct CDR3 sequences, with around 13% seen only once. The top ten hold 3.3% of the sample. The sequenced sample consisted of PBMCs or a T cell subset sorted from them (not recorded which). Every receptor here comes from a man aged 18 to 30 who had mild COVID-19 (a few samples of this study predate the infection). The sample titles of this study are shuffled in the database, so cell type and time point are left out; the donor was told from shared clones.

This clonotype has a count of ten or more. The chain links TRBV7-2 to TRBJ2-3, with a tentative D call TRBD1 (6 bases). Trimming took 6 bases from V and 0 from J, leaving 16 bases between them. This CDR3 is built from 16 residues. CDR1 is SGHTA and CDR2 is FQGNSA in the germline V gene. The CDR3 sequence is CASSMKGRGSTDTQYF. In DNA form, the CDR3 reads TGTGCCAGCAGTATGAAGGGTAGGGGGAGCACAGATACGCAGTATTTT.

This clonotype appeared once. The genes are TRBV6-2 or TRBV6-3 and TRBJ1-1; a weak D match, TRBD1 (6 bases). The V and J ends lost 5 bases and 4 bases respectively, with 11 bases between them. Germline V gene lookup returns CDR1 MNHEY and CDR2 SVGEGT. The CDR3 extends over 13 amino acids. DNA for the CDR3: TGTGCCAGCAGTACCCAACAGGGCACTGAAGCTTTCTTT. Translated: CASSTQQGTEAFF.

This clonotype was detected only a few times. This chain joins TRBV6-5 and TRBJ1-3; D is unresolved. The CDR3 covers 14 residues. Per germline, CDR1 MNHEY and CDR2 SVGAGI. Trimming took off 4 bases at V and 1 base at J, with 8 bases between the two ends. The chain's CDR3 is CASSLVSSGNTIYF. The CDR3 DNA is TGTGCCAGCAGTTTGGTCTCGTCTGGAAACACCATATATTTT.

This clonotype was recorded a few times. The chain has TRBV28 and TRBJ2-3, with unresolved D. V was trimmed by 7 bases and J by 0 bases, leaving 14 bases between them. The CDR3 has 15 residues. Germline V gene lookup returns CDR1 MDHEN and CDR2 SYDVKM. CDR3 protein: CASNKKLSSTDTQYF. CDR3 nucleotides: TGTGCCAGCAACAAAAAGTTGTCGAGCACAGATACGCAGTATTTT.

In this sample, this clonotype turned up a few times. V usage is TRBV28 and J usage is TRBJ2-7, with 12 bases identical to TRBD2. Trimming at V came to 6 bases and at J to 4 bases, leaving 13 bases not matched to a gene. The CDR3 has 17 residues. CDR1 is MDHEN and CDR2 is SYDVKM in the germline V gene. This CDR3 reads CASSTPASGGAIYEQYF. CDR3 sequence (DNA): TGTGCCAGCAGCACGCCAGCTAGCGGGGGGGCGATTTACGAGCAGTACTTC.

This sequence joins TRBV12-3 or TRBV12-4 and TRBJ1-2; D ambiguous. This CDR3 contains 14 residues. The germline V and J ends were trimmed by 3 bases and 4 bases, with 12 bases remaining between them. As DNA, the CDR3 is TGTGCCAGCAGTTTTGGGTCAGGAGTCTATGGCTACACCTTC. Encoded protein: CASSFGSGVYGYTF.

The gene calls are TRBV9 and TRBJ1-1, with TRBD1 matching over 11 bases. Germline trimming cut 0 bases from V and 2 bases from J; bases unmatched to any gene: 9. This CDR3 comprises 18 residues. The germline V gene has CDR1 SGDLS and CDR2 YYNGEE. The CDR3 region is CASSVATGTGGFNTEAFF. The CDR3, as DNA: TGTGCCAGCAGCGTAGCTACCGGGACAGGGGGATTCAACACTGAAGCTTTCTTT.